The sequence of this TCR beta chain was determined in a study of T cells in Graves' hyperthyroidism and ophthalmopathy. This clonotype was picked up a small number of times. TCR beta CDR3 sequences were amplified from RNA transcripts. With the HTBI primer set, the TCR CDR3 went through a first round of RT-PCR. Using its own MiXCR run on the multiplex PCR reads, TCRdb lists one record per CDR3 protein. The sample has about 400,000 distinct CDR3 sequences, around a sixth seen once. Germline CDR1 ENHRY, CDR2 SYGVKD. The CDR3 totals 14 residues. Trimming removed 4 bases at V and 1 base at J, with 10 bases between.

This clonotype was obtained from a woman under 30 with Graves' hyperthyroidism. The chain uses TRBV10-3 and TRBJ1-1; possible D gene TRBD1, 5 bases. Sequenced: blood. The CDR3 nucleotides are TGTGCCATCAGTGGGCAGGGAAGGAACACTGAAGCTTTCTTT. Amino acids: CAISGQGRNTEAFF.